Listed below are T cell receptor beta chains from one sample, sequenced in a study of T cell responses to AZD1222 COVID-19 vaccine. Assay used: immunoSEQ multiplex PCR; TCRdb lists only in-frame clones, some missing. Counted here are 75,000 to 100,000 clones, roughly 88% occurring once; the ten biggest clones make up 2.8%. The sample was peripheral blood, taken on day 0 of AZD1222 vaccination. These TCRs come from an adult in good health. CDR3s include the opening cysteine and the closing phenylalanine or tryptophan. Clone size is stated in some rows and not others, as once, few, many or a class when expanded.

V gene	CDR3 length	clone size	CDR3 protein
TRBV4-1	14	NA	CASSNTGYAPEAFF
TRBV7-3	12	NA	CASSFGGDTQYF
TRBV29-1	15	NA	CSVQTSGSPTDTQYF
TRBV6-5	15	NA	CASTTGGMNTGELFF
TRBV27	19	NA	CASSLLYPIGREWADTQYF
TRBV11-2	12	once	CASSFGGETQYF
TRBV5-1	16	NA	CASSLVGDANNSPLHF
TRBV5-4	16	NA	CASSLAGTGNNEKLFF
TRBV27	17	NA	CASSSGGGAIEDTEAFF
TRBV3-1/TRBV3-2	17	NA	CASSQDLAGRATYEQYF
TRBV30	17	NA	CAWSITSIRSSYNEQFF
TRBV5-4	15	NA	CASSSQGAATGELFF
TRBV6-5	13	NA	CASSRDRAGELFF
TRBV3-1/TRBV3-2	12	NA	CASSQDNYEQYF
TRBV19	18	NA	CASRRKPTGFGVRQPQHF